This is a list of T cell receptor beta chains from one sample in a study of CD8+ T cells in alopecia areata. Profiling relied on immunoSEQ multiplex PCR, and the TCRdb table lists in-frame clones only, not all of them. The profile shows about 200,000 clones, approximately 60% of them singletons. The sequenced sample was CD8+ T cells sorted from blood. These receptor sequences come from a human donor in good health. Both conserved end residues are part of each CDR3.

V,CDR3
TRBV2,CASSERGLNTEAFF
TRBV27,CASSYSNQPQHF
TRBV9,CASSERPDTQYF
TRBV4-1,CASSLGTVDRYGYTF
TRBV2,CASSPQVSSEAFF
TRBV7-3,CASSASGGTSETQYF
TRBV19,CASSSRQGAFNQPQHF
TRBV29-1,CSVERGNGQYF
TRBV6-5,CASSYGSNTEAFF
TRBV2,CASNAMPGDTQYF
TRBV7-8,CASSLIGGGSDTQYF
TRBV5-6,CASQLGTGELFF
TRBV7-9,CASSLEGADTQYF
TRBV19,CASRSGGLAVETQYF
TRBV9,CASSPHLDGGTEAFF
TRBV4-1,CASSQVFARETQYF
TRBV13,CASSLSGGYTDTQYF
TRBV4-1,CASSRGTSGGFQETQYF
TRBV30,CAWSLAAAVGGYTF
TRBV4-2,CASSQVTSGGYEQYF
TRBV27,CASSGLPVMNTEAFF
TRBV29-1,CSVESGQGFYGYTF
TRBV6-4,CASRGLASESDTQYF
TRBV20-1,CSTEGYTF
TRBV27,CASSLSGTGSLEQYF
TRBV7-9,CASSPRDRNTDTQYF
TRBV2,CASSLSLGTEAFF
TRBV11-2,CASSLGDSYEQYF
TRBV15,CATSRDGTDDNEQFF
TRBV27,CASSLSGSYEQYF
TRBV13,CASSPAGSTEAFF
TRBV6-6,CASSSDSQETQYF
TRBV7-9,CASSGTAYEQYF
TRBV30,CAWTNTKGQPLKHGYTF
TRBV7-9,CASRGQGSGDTQYF
TRBV7-9,CASRTAGTDQNSPLHF
TRBV27,CASSPGPLYEQYF
TRBV2,CASSPGTANTEAFF
TRBV30,CAWSVGPLGYEQYF